This T cell receptor (beta chain) was retrieved from a study of T cell changes during pregnancy in multiple sclerosis. The data were produced by immunoSEQ multiplex PCR, yet TCRdb's version contains in-frame clones alone and is incomplete. The data show tens of thousands of clones, about 92% seen once. Germline V gene data show CDR1 as MNHEY and CDR2 as SMNVEV (reference sequence). The CDR3 totals 16 residues. V trimming: 8 bases; J trimming: 3 bases; junction bases outside the gene matches: 10. Sample: CD4+ T cells from peripheral blood mononuclear cells, taken in the second trimester of pregnancy. This TCR derives from a female donor with multiple sclerosis, enrolled in a pregnancy study. The V call is TRBV27, the J call TRBJ2-3; TRBD2 matches at 11 bases. The CDR3 loop is CASGTSGPFRTDTQYF. For the CDR3, the DNA is TGTGCCAGCGGGACTAGCGGCCCCTTCCGGACAGATACGCAGTATTTT.